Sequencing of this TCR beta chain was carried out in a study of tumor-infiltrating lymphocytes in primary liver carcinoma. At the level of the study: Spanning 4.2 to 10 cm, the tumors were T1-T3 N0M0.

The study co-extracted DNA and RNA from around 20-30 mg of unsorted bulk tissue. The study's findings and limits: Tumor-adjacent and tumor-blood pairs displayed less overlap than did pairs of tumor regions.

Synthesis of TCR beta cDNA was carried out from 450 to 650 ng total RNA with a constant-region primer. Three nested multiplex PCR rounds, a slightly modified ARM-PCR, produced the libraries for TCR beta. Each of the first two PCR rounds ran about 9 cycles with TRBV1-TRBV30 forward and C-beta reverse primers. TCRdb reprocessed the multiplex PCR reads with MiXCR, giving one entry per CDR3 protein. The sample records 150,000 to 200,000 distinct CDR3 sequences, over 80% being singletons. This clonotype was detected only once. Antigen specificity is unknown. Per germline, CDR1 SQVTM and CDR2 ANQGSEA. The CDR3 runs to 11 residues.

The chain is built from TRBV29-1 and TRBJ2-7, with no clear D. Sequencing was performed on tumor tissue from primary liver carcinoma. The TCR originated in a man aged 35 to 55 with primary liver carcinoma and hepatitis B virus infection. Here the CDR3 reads CILEGGSEQYF. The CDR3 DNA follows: TGCATTCTTGAAGGCGGCTCCGAGCAGTACTTC.